This T cell receptor beta chain was found in a study of cytomegalovirus exposure and HLA in healthy donors. Whole-study findings and limits: Later analysis demonstrated an association between a missense DCLRE1C variant and TCR beta V- and J-gene trimming. Roughly uniform sequencing depth across donors was assumed, possibly incorrectly. Differences between HLA loci emerged in a later analysis of TCR association rates, with DRB1 most and HLA-C fewest.

With respect to this clone: Antigen unknown.

Trimming shortened V by 0 bases and J by 5 bases, and 22 bases separated the two germline ends. Germline lookup yields CDR1 LGHNA and CDR2 YSLEER. The CDR3 consists of 18 residues. The primer mix had 60 Vbeta and 13 Jbeta primers. Assay: immunoSEQ multiplex PCR; the TCRdb copy retains only in-frame clones and omits some. The table includes under 200,000 clones, roughly 73% detected once. Those who donated were healthy bone marrow donors. The source material was PBMCs. The chain combines TRBV4-3 with TRBJ2-5; TRBD2 is a possible D gene (6 bases). This TCR was sampled from a woman aged 25 to 39 in good health and CMV-seronegative. The CDR3: CASSQDPGAGLSLETQYF. CDR3 DNA: TGCGCCAGCAGCCAAGATCCAGGAGCGGGTCTAAGCTTGGAGACCCAGTACTTC.